The 8 T cell receptor beta chains presented below share a single source sample, sequenced in a study of blood T cell repertoires in COVID-19. Method: immunoSEQ multiplex PCR; TCRdb's copy keeps in-frame clones and lacks some. The table records 35,000 to 45,000 clones, over 75% of them present only once. The specimen was peripheral blood. All receptors derive from a human donor in a cohort sampled during active COVID-19.

V and J are TRBV27 and TRBJ2-7; 7 bases are a match to TRBD1. Losses at the gene ends were 5 bases for V and 0 bases for J; bases not matched to a gene: 7. CDR1 is MNHEY, CDR2 SMNVEV, per germline (reference sequence). The length of the CDR3 is 15 residues. CDR3 bases: TGTGCCAGCAGTGCTCGACAGGGACCCTCCTACGAGCAGTACTTC. This codes for CASSARQGPSYEQYF.

This chain links TRBV30 with TRBJ2-1; 9 bases are shared with TRBD2. The CDR3 covers 14 residues. Unmatched junction bases numbered 5, after V lost 2 bases and J lost 6 bases. CDR1 GTSNPN and CDR2 SVGIG come from the germline V gene (reference sequence). The chain's CDR3 is CAWSPGLALNEQFF. DNA for the CDR3: TGTGCCTGGAGTCCGGGACTAGCCCTCAATGAGCAGTTCTTC. Drawing the rest from reference TRBV30 and TRBJ2-1, the complete variable domain is SQTIHQWPATLVQPVGSPLSLECTVEGTSNPNLYWYRQAAGRGLQLLFYSVGIGQISSEVPQNLSASRPQDRQFILSSKKLLLSDSGFYLCAWSPGLALNEQFFGPGTRLTVL.

V gene TRBV7-3 combines with J gene TRBJ2-1; 8 nucleotides agree with TRBD2. This CDR3 region has 17 residues. The junction had 11 bases not matched to a gene; V was cut back by 1 base and J by 6 bases. CDR1 is SGHTA and CDR2 is FQGTGA in the germline V gene. CDR3 amino acids: CASSLRRGAGSGNEQFF. CDR3 in DNA: TGTGCCAGCAGCTTAAGGCGGGGGGCAGGGTCGGGCAATGAGCAGTTCTTC.

The chain joins TRBV9 to TRBJ2-3; tentative D call: TRBD2 (6 bases). With 4 bases removed from V and 4 bases from J, the gap between germline ends came to 13 bases. Germline CDR1 is SGDLS and CDR2 is YYNGEE. The CDR3 is 14 residues long. The CDR3 here is CASSPGGGPDTQYF. The CDR3 nucleotides are TGTGCCAGCAGCCCCGGAGGAGGGCCAGATACGCAGTATTTT.

This clone has only a few counts. The chain links TRBV4-1 to TRBJ2-3, with 9 bases aligning to TRBD1. J gave up 1 base and V 1 base, and 3 bases lay outside the gene matches. Germline V gives CDR1 MGHRA, CDR2 YSYEKL. This CDR3 has 16 residues. Here the CDR3 reads CASSQVRDRGTDTQYF. CDR3 sequence (DNA): TGCGCCAGCAGCCAAGTCCGGGACAGGGGCACAGATACGCAGTATTTT.

This chain connects TRBV5-4 to TRBJ1-3; D is possibly TRBD1 (6 bases). Germline loops: CDR1 SGHNT, CDR2 YYREEE (reference sequence). The V gene lost 4 bases and the J gene lost 0 bases, with 14 bases spanning the gap. The CDR3 runs 16 residues. This CDR3 reads CASSPDSLFSGNTIYF. The CDR3 DNA sequence: TGTGCCAGCAGCCCGGACAGCCTTTTCTCTGGAAACACCATATATTTT.

CDR3 nucleotide sequence: TGTGCCAGCAGCCAAGGCAGTCACTATGGCTACACCTTC. It translates to CASSQGSHYGYTF. This rearrangement joins TRBV3-1 (or the pseudogene TRBV3-2) to TRBJ1-2; D not certain. The CDR3 has 13 residues. Germline V gene sequence: CDR1 LGHDT, CDR2 YNNKEL (reference sequence). V dropped 1 base and J dropped 3 bases, with 6 bases sitting between them.

CDR3 residues: CASSRTSGRDISYEQYF. DNA of the CDR3: TGTGCCAGCAGCCGGACTAGCGGGAGGGATATCTCCTACGAGCAGTACTTC. V and J are TRBV3-1 (or the pseudogene TRBV3-2) and TRBJ2-7; 15 bases are shared with TRBD2. Trimming removed 4 bases from V and 0 bases from J; junction bases left unmatched: 4. CDR1 LGHDT and CDR2 YNNKEL come from the germline V gene (reference sequence). CDR3 length: 17 amino acids.